The 23 T cell receptor beta chains in this list originate from one sample, sequenced in a study of CD8 T cells in ankylosing spondylitis. Each CDR3 protein gets one entry after TCRdb re-called the 5' RACE reads with MiXCR. This table has around 53,000 distinct CDR3 sequences, approximately 8% appearing once. Sequencing input: blood, either unsorted or a sorted T cell fraction (not recorded which). Every receptor here comes from a female donor with ankylosing spondylitis or in good health (not recorded which).

This clonotype was seen many times. The chain employs TRBV4-3 and TRBJ2-1, with D perhaps being TRBD1 or TRBD2 (5 bases each). Trimming removed 0 bases at V and 4 bases at J, with 13 bases between. This CDR3 is 16 amino acids long. The germline V gene encodes CDR1 LGHNA and CDR2 YSLEER. CDR3 DNA: TGCGCCAGCAGCCAAGATGGTTCCGGGACGTACAATGAGCAGTTCTTC. Translated, it gives CASSQDGSGTYNEQFF.

In its sample, this clonotype was seen many times. The chain has TRBV18 and TRBJ2-3; D uncertain. The CDR3 is 14 amino acids. Trimming shortened V by 0 bases and J by 0 bases, and 4 bases separated the two germline ends. CDR1 KGHSH and CDR2 LQKENI come from the germline V gene. CDR3 region: CASSPPSSTDTQYF. CDR3 in DNA: TGTGCCAGCTCACCACCCTCCAGCACAGATACGCAGTATTTT.

This clonotype was recorded many times. The rearrangement joins TRBV12-3 or TRBV12-4 to TRBJ2-5; D may be TRBD1 (5 bases). This CDR3 has 13 amino acids. V lost 8 bases and J 0 bases, leaving 10 bases between the germline ends. CDR3 protein: CASLRGYQETQYF. In DNA, the CDR3 is TGTGCCAGCCTAAGGGGCTACCAAGAGACCCAGTACTTC.

The sample holds many counts of this clonotype. V usage is TRBV20-1 and J usage is TRBJ1-5; maybe TRBD1 (6 bases). The CDR3 is made up of 17 amino acids. Germline CDR1 reads DFQATT; CDR2 reads SNEGSKA (reference sequence). Trimming shortened V by 6 bases and J by 0 bases, and 21 bases separated the two germline ends. The DNA of the CDR3 is TGCAGTGCCCCGGGACAAGGCGGAGGGAATAGCAATCAGCCCCAGCATTTT. Translation gives CSAPGQGGGNSNQPQHF.

This clonotype was counted many times. The chain uses TRBV5-1 and TRBJ2-3; maybe TRBD2 (6 bases). Trimming pared 2 bases from V and 1 base from J, leaving 17 bases between. Germline V gene lookup returns CDR1 SGHRS and CDR2 YFSETQ. CDR3 size: 17 residues. Here the CDR3 DNA reads TGCGCCAGCAGCTTTGCCCTGGGGCGGGGCCGCACAGATACGCAGTATTTT. Residues: CASSFALGRGRTDTQYF.

Ten or more counts support this clonotype. The rearrangement joins TRBV7-6 to TRBJ2-5; TRBD2 agrees at 10 bases. The CDR3 is made up of 16 amino acids. With V trimmed by 2 bases and J by 9 bases, 12 bases remained unmatched. Germline loops: CDR1 SGHVS, CDR2 FNYEAQ. The CDR3 sequence is CASSLTGTSVVSPQYF. Here the CDR3 DNA reads TGTGCCAGCAGCTTAACCGGGACTAGCGTTGTTTCGCCCCAGTACTTC.

This clonotype appeared a few times. The chain carries TRBV12-3 or TRBV12-4 and TRBJ2-2; 9 nucleotides agree with TRBD1. The CDR3 is made up of 15 amino acids. V trimming: 5 bases; J trimming: 6 bases; junction bases outside the gene matches: 7. CDR3: CASSPGTGRAGELFF. The DNA of the CDR3 is TGTGCCAGCAGTCCGGGGACAGGGAGGGCCGGGGAGCTGTTTTTT.

This clonotype has ten or more counts. The genes are TRBV28 and TRBJ2-4; D may be TRBD2 (6 bases). Trimming removed 5 bases from V and 5 bases from J, with 16 bases in between. Germline CDR1 is MDHEN and CDR2 is SYDVKM. There are 15 residues in the CDR3. This chain's CDR3 is CASSPAGQPENIQYF. The CDR3, as DNA: TGTGCCAGCAGTCCCGCGGGGCAGCCGGAAAACATTCAGTACTTC.

In DNA, the CDR3 is TGTGCCACCAGCAGAGTGGGATCGGAGACCCAGTACTTC. Translation gives CATSRVGSETQYF. V usage is TRBV15 and J usage is TRBJ2-5, with D unresolved. The V end lost 1 base, the J end lost 5 bases, and 8 bases lay between the germline ends. Germline lookup yields CDR1 LNHNV and CDR2 YYDKDF (reference sequence). CDR3 length: 13 amino acids.

There are many counts of this clonotype. The chain couples TRBV6-1 to TRBJ1-2; TRBD1 is a possible D gene (6 bases). The V end was cut by 2 bases, the J end by 2 bases, with 12 bases between. The CDR3 contains 15 residues. Germline V gives CDR1 MNHNS, CDR2 SASEGT. The CDR3 region is CASSEQQGRNYGYTF. CDR3 DNA: TGTGCCAGCAGTGAACAACAGGGTAGGAACTATGGCTACACCTTC.

This clonotype has at least ten counts. The genes are TRBV20-1 and TRBJ2-1, with 11 bases aligning to TRBD2. V trimming: 1 base; J trimming: 5 bases; junction bases outside the gene matches: 16. The CDR3 is 19 residues long. CDR1 is DFQATT, CDR2 SNEGSKA, per germline (reference sequence). The CDR3 bases are TGCAGTGCTAGAGCCCTCGTTTCGCCCCGACTAGCGGGGAACAATGAGCAGTTCTTC. Its translation is CSARALVSPRLAGNNEQFF.

This clonotype was detected ten times or more. V gene TRBV29-1 combines with J gene TRBJ1-1; no definite D call. Germline CDR1 and CDR2: SQVTM and ANQGSEA. The CDR3 runs to 13 residues. The germline V and J ends were trimmed by 7 bases and 1 base, with 13 bases remaining between them. Here the CDR3 DNA reads TGCAGCGCCTCATCCAACTGGAACACTGAAGCTTTCTTT. Its protein is CSASSNWNTEAFF.

This clonotype was picked up many times. This chain links TRBV20-1 with TRBJ2-5; a possible D gene is TRBD2 (7 bases). Germline CDR1 is DFQATT and CDR2 is SNEGSKA (reference sequence). The CDR3 runs to 13 residues. Trimming left V 3 bases short and J 4 bases short, with 12 bases between. The CDR3 loop reads CSASRGGGETQYF. The CDR3 nucleotides read TGCAGTGCTAGCCGAGGGGGGGGAGAGACCCAGTACTTC.

This clonotype showed up many times. J is TRBJ1-1 and V is TRBV20-1, with 9 bases that match TRBD1. Germline CDR1 and CDR2: DFQATT and SNEGSKA (reference sequence). The V and J ends lost 7 bases and 4 bases, in that order; junction bases with no gene match: 7. This CDR3 has 13 amino acids. The CDR3 region has the DNA TGCAGTGTCTTGGGACAGGGTGGCACTGAAGCTTTCTTT. Its protein is CSVLGQGGTEAFF.

This clonotype was observed many times. The chain recombines TRBV5-1 with TRBJ1-5, with TRBD1 matching 8 bases. J was trimmed by 2 bases and V by 2 bases; bases with no gene match: 3. CDR3 length: 15 residues. Looked up from germline, CDR1 is SGHRS and CDR2 is YFSETQ. The CDR3 DNA reads as TGCGCCAGCAGCTTACAGGGGGAGGGCAATCAGCCCCAGCATTTT. It specifies CASSLQGEGNQPQHF.

This clonotype was seen many times. The rearrangement uses TRBV4-1 and TRBJ2-1; 7 nucleotides agree with TRBD1. Unmatched junction bases numbered 5, after V lost 3 bases and J lost 6 bases. The germline V gene has CDR1 MGHRA and CDR2 YSYEKL. The CDR3 sequence is 14 residues long. The CDR3 DNA sequence: TGCGCCAGCAGCCACACAGGGGAGTTCAATGAGCAGTTCTTC. It encodes CASSHTGEFNEQFF.

This clonotype was recorded at least ten times. The chain carries TRBV5-1 and TRBJ2-1; the D call may be TRBD1 or TRBD2 (5 bases each). The CDR3 is 14 residues long. V lost 4 bases to trimming and J lost 0 bases, with 8 bases between them. Germline CDR1 and CDR2: SGHRS and YFSETQ. The CDR3 here is CASSGGISYNEQFF. The DNA of the CDR3 is TGCGCCAGCAGCGGGGGTATCTCCTACAATGAGCAGTTCTTC.

This clonotype came up a few times. The chain couples TRBV11-2 to TRBJ2-5; 7 bases map to TRBD2. Germline values: CDR1 SGHAT, CDR2 FQNNGV. V trimming: 3 bases; J trimming: 2 bases; junction bases outside the gene matches: 6. The length of the CDR3 is 15 residues. The CDR3 reads CASSFFGGKQETQYF. CDR3 DNA: TGTGCCAGCAGCTTCTTCGGGGGGAAACAAGAGACCCAGTACTTC.

This clonotype appeared a few times. V is TRBV7-2 and J is TRBJ1-1, with D possibly matching TRBD1 (6 bases). Germline CDR1 reads SGHTA; CDR2 reads FQGNSA. Trimming pared 1 base from V and 7 bases from J, leaving 13 bases between. The CDR3 has 14 amino acids. The CDR3 sequence: CASSLVAGGGEAFF. CDR3 DNA: TGTGCCAGCAGCTTAGTGGCCGGAGGGGGTGAAGCTTTCTTT.

The chain uses TRBV7-3 and TRBJ1-1, with 8 nucleotides matching TRBD1. The CDR3 extends over 14 amino acids. The V gene's germline CDR1 is SGHTA and CDR2 FQGTGA. V dropped 5 bases and J dropped 4; count of bases not matched to a gene: 6. The CDR3 coding sequence is TGTGCCAGCAGCCCAGGAGGACAGGGCACTGAAGCTTTCTTT. This encodes CASSPGGQGTEAFF.

This clonotype was recorded a few times. The CDR3 spells CASGTWTLQETQYF. The CDR3 nucleotides read TGTGCTAGTGGCACGTGGACTCTACAAGAGACCCAGTACTTC. The genes are TRBV12-5 and TRBJ2-5, with D possibly TRBD2 on 5 matching bases. The V gene's germline CDR1 is LGHNT and CDR2 FRNRAP. The ends were cut back, 6 bases at V and 2 bases at J, with 13 bases in the middle. The CDR3 is made up of 14 amino acids.

In its sample, this clonotype was seen many times. V is TRBV5-1 and J is TRBJ2-2; 8 bases align to TRBD1. The germline CDR1 and CDR2 sequences are SGHRS and YFSETQ. The CDR3 loop spans 14 amino acids. J gave up 1 base and V 4 bases, and 0 bases lay outside the gene matches. The CDR3 is CASSGTGNTGELFF. The CDR3 DNA follows: TGCGCCAGCAGCGGGACAGGGAACACCGGGGAGCTGTTTTTT. Based on the CDR3 plus reference TRBV5-1 and TRBJ2-2, the full variable domain is KAGVTQTPRYLIKTRGQQVTLSCSPISGHRSVSWYQQTPGQGLQFLFEYFSETQRNKGNFPGRFSGRQFSNSRSEMNVSTLELGDSALYLCASSGTGNTGELFFGEGSRLTVL.

The table lists this clonotype with many counts. A much larger clone lies one base from this, so it may be a read error. The genes are TRBV3-1 and TRBJ1-4, with unresolved D. The CDR3 runs to 17 residues. CDR1 LGHDT and CDR2 YNNKEL come from the germline V gene (reference sequence). Here the CDR3 DNA reads TGTGCCACCAGCCAAGCCTGGACGGAAGGCACTAATGAAAAACTGTTTTTT. This encodes CATSQAWTEGTNEKLFF.